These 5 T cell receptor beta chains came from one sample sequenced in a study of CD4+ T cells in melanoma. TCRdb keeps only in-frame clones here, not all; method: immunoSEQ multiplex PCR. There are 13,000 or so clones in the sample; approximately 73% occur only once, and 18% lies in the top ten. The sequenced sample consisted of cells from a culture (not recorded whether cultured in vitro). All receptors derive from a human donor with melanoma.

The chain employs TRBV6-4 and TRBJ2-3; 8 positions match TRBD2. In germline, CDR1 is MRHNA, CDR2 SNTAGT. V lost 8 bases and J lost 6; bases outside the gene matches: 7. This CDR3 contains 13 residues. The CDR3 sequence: CASSLERGDTQYF. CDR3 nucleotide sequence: TGTGCCAGCTCGTTGGAGCGGGGGGATACGCAGTATTTT.

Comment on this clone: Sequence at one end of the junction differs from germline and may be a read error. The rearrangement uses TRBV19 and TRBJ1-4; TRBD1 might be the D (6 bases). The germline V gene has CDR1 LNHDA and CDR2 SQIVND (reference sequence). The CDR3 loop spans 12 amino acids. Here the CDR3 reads CASSLDTGLLFF. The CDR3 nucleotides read TGTGCCAGTAGTTTAGATACAGGGTTACTGTTTTTT.

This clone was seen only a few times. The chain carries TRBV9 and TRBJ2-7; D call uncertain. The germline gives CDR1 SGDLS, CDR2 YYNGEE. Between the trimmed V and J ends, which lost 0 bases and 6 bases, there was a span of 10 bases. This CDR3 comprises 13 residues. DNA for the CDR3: TGTGCCAGCAGCGTAGATACAACCACCGAGCAGTACTTC. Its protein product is CASSVDTTTEQYF.

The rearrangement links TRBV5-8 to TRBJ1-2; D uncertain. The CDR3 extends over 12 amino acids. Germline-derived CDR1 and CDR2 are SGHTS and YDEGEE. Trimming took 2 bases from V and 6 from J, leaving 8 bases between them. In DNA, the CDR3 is TGTGCCAGCAGCTTCATTGGTAATGGCTACACCTTC. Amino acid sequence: CASSFIGNGYTF.

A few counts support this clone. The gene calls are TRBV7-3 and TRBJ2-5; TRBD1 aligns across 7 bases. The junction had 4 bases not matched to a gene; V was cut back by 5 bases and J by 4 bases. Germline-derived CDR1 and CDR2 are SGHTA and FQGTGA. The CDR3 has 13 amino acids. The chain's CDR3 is CASSAYRGETQYF. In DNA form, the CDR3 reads TGTGCCAGCAGCGCCTACAGGGGAGAGACCCAGTACTTC. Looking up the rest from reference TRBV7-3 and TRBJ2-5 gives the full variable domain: GAGVSQTPSNKVTEKGKYVELRCDPISGHTALYWYRQSLGQGPEFLIYFQGTGAADDSGLPNDRFFAVRPEGSVSTLKIQRTERGDSAVYLCASSAYRGETQYFGPGTRLLVL.